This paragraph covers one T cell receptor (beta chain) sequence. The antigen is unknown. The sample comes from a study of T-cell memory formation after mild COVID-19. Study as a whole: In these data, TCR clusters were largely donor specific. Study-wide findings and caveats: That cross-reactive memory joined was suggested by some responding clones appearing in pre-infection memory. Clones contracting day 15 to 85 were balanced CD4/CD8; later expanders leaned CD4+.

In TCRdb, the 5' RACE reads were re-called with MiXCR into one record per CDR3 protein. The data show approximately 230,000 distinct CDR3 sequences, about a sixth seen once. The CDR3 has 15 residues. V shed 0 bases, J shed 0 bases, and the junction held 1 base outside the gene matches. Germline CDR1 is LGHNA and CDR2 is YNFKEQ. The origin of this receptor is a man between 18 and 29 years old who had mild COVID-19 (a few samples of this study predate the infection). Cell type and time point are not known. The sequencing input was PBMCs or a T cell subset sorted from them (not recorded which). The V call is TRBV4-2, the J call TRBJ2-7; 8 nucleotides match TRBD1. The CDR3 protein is CASSQDGTGSYEQYF. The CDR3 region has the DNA TGTGCCAGCAGCCAAGATGGGACAGGCTCCTACGAGCAGTACTTC.